The 22 T cell receptor beta chains below were found in one sample sequenced in a study of blood T cell repertoires in COVID-19. This table comes from immunoSEQ multiplex PCR, and its TCRdb copy is limited to in-frame clones, with some not included. The profile shows 250,000 or so clones, approximately 86% of them singletons. The sample was peripheral blood. The receptors come from a woman in her sixties or seventies with COVID-19, enrolled during active disease.

The chain couples TRBV30 to TRBJ1-5; D uncertain. Germline CDR1 reads GTSNPN; CDR2 reads SVGIG (reference sequence). The V gene lost 0 bases and the J gene lost 2 bases, with 11 bases spanning the gap. CDR3 length: 15 amino acids. The CDR3 bases are TGTGCCTGGAGTGTACCCGGGTCGGGCAATCAGCCCCAGCATTTT. Translation gives CAWSVPGSGNQPQHF. The full variable domain, in which reference TRBV30 and TRBJ1-5 provide the parts outside the CDR3, is SQTIHQWPATLVQPVGSPLSLECTVEGTSNPNLYWYRQAAGRGLQLLFYSVGIGQISSEVPQNLSASRPQDRQFILSSKKLLLSDSGFYLCAWSVPGSGNQPQHFGDGTRLSIL.

J is TRBJ2-1 and V is TRBV9; 7 nucleotides align to TRBD2. Germline trimming cut 4 bases from V and 4 bases from J; bases unmatched to any gene: 5. Germline loops: CDR1 SGDLS, CDR2 YYNGEE. The CDR3 contains 14 residues. In DNA form, the CDR3 reads TGTGCCAGCAGCTCCGGGACTATGTACAATGAGCAGTTCTTC. Its translation is CASSSGTMYNEQFF.

V gene TRBV5-1 combines with J gene TRBJ2-5; tentatively, D is TRBD1 (6 bases). CDR3 size: 14 residues. CDR1 is SGHRS, CDR2 YFSETQ, per germline. Trimming took off 2 bases at V and 2 bases at J, with 10 bases between the two ends. The CDR3 coding sequence is TGCGCCAGCAGCTTCCTGGGACAACAAGAGACCCAGTACTTC. Protein: CASSFLGQQETQYF.

V is TRBV7-8 and J is TRBJ1-6; 7 bases are shared with TRBD1. CDR3 size: 15 residues. The ends lost 1 base at V and 8 bases at J; junction bases unmatched: 5. CDR1 and CDR2 (germline): SGHVS, FQNEAQ. CDR3 loop: CASSLGQGVDSPLHF. The CDR3 DNA reads TGTGCCAGCAGCTTAGGGCAGGGGGTAGATTCACCCCTCCACTTT.

The chain carries TRBV20-1 and TRBJ2-5; 7 nucleotides agree with TRBD2. CDR1 and CDR2 from the germline V gene are DFQATT and SNEGSKA (reference sequence). This CDR3 is built from 13 residues. V gave up 3 bases and J gave up 4 bases; unmatched junction bases: 5. CDR3 coding DNA: TGCAGTGCTAGTCCGTGGGAGGGAGAGACCCAGTACTTC. Translation gives CSASPWEGETQYF.

The chain employs TRBV27 and TRBJ1-1; a possible D gene is TRBD1 (5 bases). Trimming left V 8 bases short and J 4 bases short, with 8 bases between. CDR3 length: 11 amino acids. From germline, CDR1 is MNHEY and CDR2 SMNVEV (reference sequence). CDR3 amino acids: CASGGGTEAFF. The CDR3 nucleotides are TGTGCCAGCGGGGGAGGCACTGAAGCTTTCTTT.

This clone appeared once. The V and J genes are TRBV19 and TRBJ1-2; the match to TRBD1 covers 10 bases. V shed 6 bases and J 8 bases; nucleotides not matched to a gene: 6. Germline V gives CDR1 LNHDA, CDR2 SQIVND (reference sequence). There are 13 residues in the CDR3. The CDR3 here is CASRRQGAMGYTF. As DNA, the CDR3 is TGTGCCAGTAGGAGACAGGGGGCAATGGGCTACACCTTC.

This clone was seen once. This rearrangement joins TRBV6-5 to TRBJ2-3; 12 bases match TRBD1. The germline gives CDR1 MNHEY, CDR2 SVGAGI. The J segment lost 3 bases and the V segment lost 6 bases, leaving 4 bases of the junction unmatched. CDR3 length: 15 residues. The CDR3 loop is CASSGTGGTTDTQYF. The CDR3 DNA reads TGTGCCAGCAGCGGGACAGGGGGCACGACAGATACGCAGTATTTT.

This clone has only a few counts. The chain couples TRBV6-5 to TRBJ1-4, with D unresolved. Trimming pared 2 bases from V and 0 bases from J, leaving 10 bases between. The germline CDR1 and CDR2 sequences are MNHEY and SVGAGI. CDR3 length equals 16 residues. The CDR3 reads CASSYPLAATNEKLFF. CDR3 DNA: TGTGCCAGCAGTTACCCGTTGGCTGCAACTAATGAAAAACTGTTTTTT.

V is TRBV7-8 and J is TRBJ1-5; D possibly corresponds to TRBD1 (5 bases). V lost 3 bases and J lost 2, with 8 bases in between. Per germline, CDR1 SGHVS and CDR2 FQNEAQ. The CDR3 extends over 14 amino acids. CDR3 region: CASSFGTRNQPQHF. As DNA, the CDR3 is TGTGCCAGCAGCTTCGGGACTCGCAATCAGCCCCAGCATTTT.

The chain couples TRBV19 to TRBJ2-1; tentatively, D is TRBD2 (5 bases). V was cut by 3 bases and J by 8 bases, with 17 bases left in between. Germline V gives CDR1 LNHDA, CDR2 SQIVND (reference sequence). This CDR3 region has 15 residues. The CDR3 nucleotides read TGTGCCAGTAGTATTCTCCGTAGCGACCACGATGAGCAGTTCTTC. Its translation: CASSILRSDHDEQFF.

The rearrangement joins TRBV5-4 to TRBJ1-2; D perhaps matches TRBD1 (6 bases). V lost 2 bases and J lost 7, with 9 bases in between. The CDR3 runs to 12 residues. In germline, CDR1 is SGHNT, CDR2 YYREEE (reference sequence). CDR3 residues: CASSLDRSGYTF. The CDR3 DNA follows: TGTGCCAGCAGCTTAGACAGGAGTGGCTACACCTTC.

The rearrangement links TRBV5-4 to TRBJ2-3; 16 nucleotides line up with TRBD2. V was clipped by 5 bases and J by 3 bases; unmatched bases: 9. Germline V gene lookup returns CDR1 SGHNT and CDR2 YYREEE (reference sequence). The CDR3 contains 18 residues. The CDR3 is CASRAGLAGGSMTDTQYF. The CDR3 DNA is TGTGCCAGCAGGGCGGGACTAGCGGGAGGGTCGATGACAGATACGCAGTATTTT.

In its sample, this clone was seen once. This chain uses TRBV4-1 with TRBJ1-4; 9 nucleotides line up with TRBD1. The length of the CDR3 is 16 residues. CDR1 MGHRA and CDR2 YSYEKL come from the germline V gene. J lost 6 bases, V lost 1 base, and 6 bases had no gene match. Here the CDR3 DNA reads TGCGCCAGCAGCCAAGTTCCTGGACAGGGGTATGAAAAACTGTTTTTT. Encoded protein: CASSQVPGQGYEKLFF.

V gene TRBV6-2 or TRBV6-3 combines with J gene TRBJ1-1; 12 nucleotides agree with TRBD1. V dropped 1 base and J dropped 0; count of bases not matched to a gene: 6. The CDR3 sequence is 18 residues long. Germline V gene sequence: CDR1 MNHEY, CDR2 SVGEGT. The DNA for the CDR3 is TGTGCCAGCAGTTACTTTCGGGACAGGGGGCTAATGAACACTGAAGCTTTCTTT. Translating gives CASSYFRDRGLMNTEAFF.

V and J are TRBV11-3 and TRBJ2-1; D might be TRBD2 (6 bases). V was pared by 4 bases and J by 5 bases, with 12 bases between. Germline values: CDR1 SGHNT, CDR2 YENEEA. The length of the CDR3 is 14 residues. In nucleotides, the CDR3 is TGTGCCAGCAGCTATAGGACTAATGACAATGAGCAGTTCTTC. Amino acids: CASSYRTNDNEQFF.

The rearrangement joins TRBV15 to TRBJ2-1; D perhaps matches TRBD1 (6 bases). V lost 3 bases and J lost 12, with 21 bases in between. Germline V gives CDR1 LNHNV, CDR2 YYDKDF (reference sequence). There are 15 residues in the CDR3. The DNA for the CDR3 is TGTGCCACCAGCAGTACCGGAGCTATCACAGGGAGGCAGTTCTTC. Amino acid sequence: CATSSTGAITGRQFF.

This clone was picked up one time. The V and J genes are TRBV28 and TRBJ1-2, with D perhaps TRBD1 (5 bases). Deletions cut 7 bases from V and 5 bases from J, with 11 bases between. The CDR3 has 12 amino acids. Looked up from germline, CDR1 is MDHEN and CDR2 is SYDVKM. CDR3 nucleotide sequence: TGTGCCAGCACGGGGGGTGGGTATGGCTACACCTTC. As protein: CASTGGGYGYTF.

The CDR3 loop reads CAWSQPRVGSDTQYF. The CDR3 DNA is TGTGCCTGGAGCCAACCCAGGGTCGGATCAGATACGCAGTATTTT. The chain has TRBV30 and TRBJ2-3; TRBD1 might be the D (5 bases). Trimming removed 3 bases at V and 4 bases at J, with 17 bases between. Germline loops: CDR1 GTSNPN, CDR2 SVGIG (reference sequence). CDR3 length: 15 residues.

The chain recombines TRBV10-2 with TRBJ1-6; 9 bases agree with TRBD1. In germline, CDR1 is WSHSY, CDR2 SAAADI. This CDR3 has 16 amino acids. V was pared by 6 bases and J by 9 bases, with 12 bases of the junction left unmatched. The CDR3 reads CASSPTVTGGGSPLHF. In DNA, the CDR3 is TGCGCCAGCAGCCCCACCGTAACAGGGGGCGGTTCACCCCTCCACTTT.

The rearrangement links TRBV12-5 to TRBJ1-1; 10 bases map to TRBD1. CDR1 is LGHNT, CDR2 FRNRAP, per germline. The CDR3 loop spans 18 amino acids. V lost 0 bases, J lost 5 bases, and 12 bases stayed unmatched. CDR3 sequence reads: CASGLVAGTGVLGTEAFF. The CDR3 region has the DNA TGTGCTAGTGGTTTGGTAGCCGGGACAGGGGTCTTAGGGACTGAAGCTTTCTTT. Full variable domain (remainder filled in from reference TRBV12-5 and TRBJ1-1): DARVTQTPRHKVTEMGQEVTMRCQPILGHNTVFWYRQTMMQGLELLAYFRNRAPLDDSGMPKDRFSAEMPDATLATLKIQPSEPRDSAVYFCASGLVAGTGVLGTEAFFGQGTRLTVV.

The V call is TRBV30, the J call TRBJ2-7; 7 bases line up with TRBD1. The CDR3 runs to 15 residues. Germline CDR1 GTSNPN, CDR2 SVGIG (reference sequence). V trimming: 2 bases; J trimming: 2 bases; junction bases outside the gene matches: 9. The CDR3 protein is CAWSRRQGRAYEQYF. DNA for the CDR3: TGTGCCTGGAGTAGACGACAGGGTAGGGCCTACGAGCAGTACTTC.